This T cell receptor (beta chain) was captured by sequencing in a study of blood T cell repertoires in COVID-19. The overall study: T cells, B-cell-depleted T cells, or PBMCs supplied cDNA or gDNA.

On this clone itself: An end of the junction differs from the germline gene, which may be a read error.

This table comes from immunoSEQ multiplex PCR, and its TCRdb copy is limited to in-frame clones, with some not included. The data show about 120,000 clones, with approximately 80% seen just once and about 25% held by the top ten. Germline assignment: CDR1 SGDLS and CDR2 YYNGEE. This CDR3 spans 10 amino acids. What was sequenced was peripheral blood. This TCR was recovered from a human donor in a cohort sampled during active COVID-19. The genes are TRBV9 and TRBJ2-3, with 7 bases fitting TRBD2. CDR3 residues: CTSGTDTQYF. As DNA, the CDR3 is TGCACTAGCGGCACAGATACGCAGTATTTT.